This T cell receptor (beta chain) originates from a study of beta chain features in type 1 diabetes. The investigators reverse transcribed all of the isolated RNA, so they sequenced expressed TCRB transcripts. This table comes from immunoSEQ multiplex PCR, and its TCRdb copy is limited to in-frame clones, with some not included. The table shows fewer than 650,000 clones, with roughly 16% occurring only once. The length of the CDR3 is 14 residues. V dropped 6 bases and J dropped 3; count of bases not matched to a gene: 4. Germline CDR1 is MNHEY and CDR2 is SVGAGI. The TCR comes from a man between 18 and 29 years old in good health. Sequencing input: naive CD4+ T cells from blood. J is TRBJ1-2 and V is TRBV6-5; TRBD1 matches at 10 bases. The CDR3 loop is CASRRDRGHYGYTF. CDR3 nucleotide sequence: TGTGCCAGCAGACGGGACAGGGGTCACTATGGCTACACCTTC.